This TCR beta chain was recorded in a study of blood T cell repertoires in COVID-19. Study-wide context: The United States, Italy and Spain supplied acute and convalescent COVID-19 samples. The cDNA or gDNA used as material had been derived from T cells, B-cell-depleted T cells, or PBMCs.

Original processing methods: The authors estimated nucleated cell counts from reference gene primer amplification. The data were produced by immunoSEQ multiplex PCR, yet TCRdb's version contains in-frame clones alone and is incomplete. V and J calls and clone size come straight from that table; D and trimming were deduced from the DNA. The repertoire holds about 120,000 clones, with about 83% as singletons. This clone was seen a single time. CDR1 is SEHNR, CDR2 FQNEAQ, per germline (reference sequence). The CDR3 sequence is 16 residues long. V shed 5 bases, J shed 3 bases, and the junction held 8 bases outside the gene matches.

The specimen was PBMCs or T cells enriched from blood (not recorded which). The chain recombines TRBV7-9 with TRBJ2-3; 10 bases agree with TRBD1. The receptor comes from a woman younger than 45 who had recovered from COVID-19. The chain's CDR3 is CASSRGQGGRTDTQYF. CDR3 sequence (DNA): TGTGCCAGCAGCCGCGGACAGGGGGGGAGGACAGATACGCAGTATTTT.